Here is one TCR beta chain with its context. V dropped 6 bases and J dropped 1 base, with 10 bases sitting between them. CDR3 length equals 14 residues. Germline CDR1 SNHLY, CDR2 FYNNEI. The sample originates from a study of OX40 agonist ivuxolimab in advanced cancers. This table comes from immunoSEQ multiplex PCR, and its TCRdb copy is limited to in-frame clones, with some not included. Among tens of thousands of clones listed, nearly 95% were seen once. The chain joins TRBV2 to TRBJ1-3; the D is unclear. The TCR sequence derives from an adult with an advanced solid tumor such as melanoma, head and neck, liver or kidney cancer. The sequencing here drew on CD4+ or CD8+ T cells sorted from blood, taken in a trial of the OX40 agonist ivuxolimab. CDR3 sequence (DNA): TGTGCCAGCAGAGCAGGAAGTTCTGGAAACACCATATATTTT. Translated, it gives CASRAGSSGNTIYF.